This T cell receptor (beta chain) originates from a study of PD-1 blockade in classical Hodgkin lymphoma. General study results and limits: By C4D1, CD4+ diversity increased significantly, especially in complete responders. Relapsed/refractory patients reportedly had the lowest baseline TCR diversity, below newly diagnosed patients, who were below healthy donors.

Every patient had relapsed following autologous stem cell transplantation, and cohorts differed in brentuximab vedotin exposure. The study isolated CD8+ T cells from thawed PBMCs by magnetic negative selection. Generated by immunoSEQ multiplex PCR, the TCRdb table keeps only in-frame clones and is missing some. Here the sample spans some 25,000 clones, about 90% being singletons. CDR1 and CDR2 from the germline V gene are SGDLS and YYNGEE. This CDR3 spans 13 amino acids. The ends lost 10 bases at V and 5 bases at J; junction bases unmatched: 7. This clone was observed once. The target antigen is unknown.

Sequencing used CD8+ T cells from blood, obtained at baseline. The clonotype was recovered from a human donor with classical Hodgkin lymphoma. The chain joins TRBV9 to TRBJ2-2; 8 positions agree with TRBD2. CDR3 sequence (DNA): TGTGCCGTTCAGCGGGAGCAGACCGGGGAGCTGTTTTTT. Protein: CAVQREQTGELFF.